The clone carrying this TCR beta chain came up a few times. What it binds is not known. The V and J ends lost 6 bases and 4 bases, in that order; junction bases with no gene match: 4. This CDR3 comprises 14 residues. CDR1 and CDR2 from the germline V gene are SNHLY and FYNNEI. This sample was taken from a study of STAT5B mutations in CD4+ large granular lymphocyte leukemia. As for the study in general: The CDR3 'QG' motif was associated with a particular HLA allele among healthy donors. Study-wide points: The CD4+ versus CD8+ T-LGLL clonality difference may reflect limited sample size. Without putative leukemic clones, patient CD4-sorted repertoires remained more clonal than healthy CD4+ repertoires. Compared with healthy controls (2/35), patient top clones favored TRBV06 (8/27).

The repertoire was sequenced with immunoSEQ multiplex PCR; TCRdb's copy has only in-frame clones and lacks some. The table shows over 35,000 clones, with 70% to 85% occurring only once. What was sequenced was CD4+ T cells from blood buffy coats. The chain couples TRBV2 to TRBJ2-3; 10 nucleotides match TRBD1. This TCR came from a human donor in good health. This CDR3 reads CASSPTGGADTQYF. The CDR3 DNA reads as TGTGCCAGCAGCCCGACAGGGGGCGCAGATACGCAGTATTTT.